This T cell receptor beta chain was observed in a study of cytomegalovirus exposure and HLA in healthy donors. Across the whole study: The use of the same platform for the 100 to 150 validation repertoires and the roughly 700 first-cohort repertoires was reported by a later analysis. Study conclusions and caveats: Later, an analysis found that TCR clusters from the first cohort tended to co-occur in the 90 to 150 validation repertoires. Listed as cytomegalovirus-associated were 150 or so TCR beta chains. Most TCR sequences were seen very rarely across donors, but some public TCRs occurred in many.

CDR1 MNHNS and CDR2 SASEGT come from the germline V gene. The CDR3 length is 11 residues. Trimming stripped 8 bases from V and 6 bases from J, with 11 bases between. About this clone itself: Its antigen is still unknown.

Sequencing used immunoSEQ multiplex PCR; TCRdb keeps in-frame clones, though not all of them. The top ten hold 4.5% to 5.5% of the sample, which has about 150,000 clones, 80% to 90% seen once. This receptor was taken from a man in his late teens or twenties in good health and CMV-seropositive. The chain recombines TRBV6-1 with TRBJ2-7; a weak D match, TRBD1 (5 bases). Sequences were obtained from PBMCs. This chain's CDR3 is CASLGVGEQYF. CDR3 nucleotide sequence: TGTGCCAGCTTAGGGGTGGGCGAGCAGTACTTC.